This is a list of T cell receptor beta chains from one sample in a study of early T cells in non-severe SARS-CoV-2 infection. Using its own MiXCR run on the 5' RACE reads, TCRdb lists one record per CDR3 protein. Of 45,000 to 70,000 distinct CDR3 sequences listed, 11% are singletons. Sample: whole blood. These receptors were obtained from an adult who was a healthcare worker with PCR-confirmed SARS-CoV-2 infection or an uninfected control (not recorded which). Both conserved end residues are part of each CDR3. Fields, in order: J gene, D gene, clone size, V gene, CDR3 DNA, CDR3 protein. A D gene is named only where the DNA matches it firmly. A clone size is listed for some rows: how often the clone was seen (once, few, many), or a class if it is expanded.

J: TRBJ2-7; D: TRBD1; size: many; V: TRBV6-5; DNA: TGTGCCAGCAGTTACTCGGGACAGGGCCACGAGCAGTACTTC; CDR3: CASSYSGQGHEQYF
J: TRBJ2-1; D: -; size: few; V: TRBV3-1; DNA: TGTGCCAGCAGCCAAGATTCGGGACAACCACACAATGAGCAGTTCTTC; CDR3: CASSQDSGQPHNEQFF
J: TRBJ2-1; D: TRBD2; size: -; V: TRBV20-1; DNA: TGCAGCCTAGCGGGGACAATATACAATGAGCAGTTCTTC; CDR3: CSLAGTIYNEQFF
J: TRBJ2-1; D: -; size: -; V: TRBV6-2/TRBV6-3; DNA: TGTGCCAGCACCCTAGGAAATGAGCAGTTCTTC; CDR3: CASTLGNEQFF
J: TRBJ2-1; D: -; size: -; V: TRBV18; DNA: TGTGCCAGCTCAGCACCAGGGCCGAGCTCCTACAATGAGCAGTTCTTC; CDR3: CASSAPGPSSYNEQFF
J: TRBJ2-1; D: -; size: few; V: TRBV5-1; DNA: TGCGCCAGCAGCTTGGTTATCGGGGGATCTTACAATGAGCAGTTCTTC; CDR3: CASSLVIGGSYNEQFF
J: TRBJ2-6; D: -; size: -; V: TRBV6-1; DNA: TGTGCCAGCAGTGAATCCGAGTACTCAGGGGCCAACGTCCTGACTTTC; CDR3: CASSESEYSGANVLTF
J: TRBJ2-1; D: TRBD1; size: -; V: TRBV18; DNA: TGTGCCAGCTCCCAGCTTCCGGGACAGGGTAATGAGCAGTTCTTC; CDR3: CASSQLPGQGNEQFF
J: TRBJ1-1; D: -; size: few; V: TRBV20-1; DNA: TGCAGACGTTTAGGGGTGGGAACTGAAGCTTTCTTT; CDR3: CRRLGVGTEAFF
J: TRBJ2-5; D: -; size: many; V: TRBV3-1; DNA: TGTGCCAGCAGCCAAGTAACGGGACTCAGGATAGAAACCCAGTACTTC; CDR3: CASSQVTGLRIETQYF
J: TRBJ2-6; D: -; size: -; V: TRBV9; DNA: TGTGCCAGCAGCGGACTGCTCTGGGCCAACGTCCTGACTTTC; CDR3: CASSGLLWANVLTF
J: TRBJ1-5; D: -; size: few; V: TRBV28; DNA: TGTGCCAGCAGCCGCCTTGGAGGTGCGGGGCATCAGCCCCAGCATTTT; CDR3: CASSRLGGAGHQPQHF
J: TRBJ1-6; D: -; size: few; V: TRBV4-1; DNA: TGCGCCAGCAGCCTAAGTCCAGGGGAAAATTCACCCCTCCACTTT; CDR3: CASSLSPGENSPLHF
J: TRBJ2-1; D: TRBD1; size: many; V: TRBV18; DNA: TGTGCCAGCTCACTTACCGGGACAGACAATGAGCAGTTCTTC; CDR3: CASSLTGTDNEQFF
J: TRBJ1-6; D: TRBD1; size: -; V: TRBV27; DNA: TGTGCCAGCAGTACCGGGACAGTTAATTCACCCCTCCACTTT; CDR3: CASSTGTVNSPLHF
J: TRBJ1-5; D: -; size: few; V: TRBV5-6; DNA: TGTGCCAGCAGCTGGAGGGGACTAGGCGGAGGCAATCAGCCCCAGCATTTT; CDR3: CASSWRGLGGGNQPQHF
J: TRBJ2-1; D: -; size: few; V: TRBV4-2; DNA: TGTGCCAGCAGCCAAGATTCACTTCTAGCTAGTATCCAGTTCTTC; CDR3: CASSQDSLLASIQFF
J: TRBJ2-7; D: TRBD2; size: many; V: TRBV28; DNA: TGTGCCAGCAGTTTGGAGGGAACTAGCGCAACCTACGAGCAGTACTTC; CDR3: CASSLEGTSATYEQYF
J: TRBJ1-2; D: TRBD1; size: -; V: TRBV2; DNA: TGTGCCAGCAGTGAACTTGGACAGGGGGAAGAGGGCTACACCTTC; CDR3: CASSELGQGEEGYTF
J: TRBJ1-2; D: -; size: -; V: TRBV5-4; DNA: TGTGCCAGCAGCGAGGGCACAGCTTCCTATGGCTACACCTTC; CDR3: CASSEGTASYGYTF
J: TRBJ1-1; D: -; size: many; V: TRBV21-1; DNA: TGTGCCAGCAGACCTCGCGGGGAGTCCATCCGGAGAGCTTTCTTT; CDR3: CASRPRGESIRRAFF
J: TRBJ1-5; D: -; size: few; V: TRBV29-1; DNA: TGCAGCGTTGAATTAGGAGGGGATCAGCCCCAGCATTTT; CDR3: CSVELGGDQPQHF
J: TRBJ2-7; D: -; size: many; V: TRBV11-2; DNA: TGTGCCAGCAGCTTAGCTCGTCGGGCAGAAGCCCACGAGCAGTACTTC; CDR3: CASSLARRAEAHEQYF
J: TRBJ2-7; D: -; size: -; V: TRBV9; DNA: TGTGCCAGCAGCCCATCCCTGGCAGAGGTCTCCTACGAGCAGTACTTC; CDR3: CASSPSLAEVSYEQYF
J: TRBJ1-6; D: -; size: few; V: TRBV20-1; DNA: TGCAGTGCTAGAGATGTGGGACACAATAATTCACCCCTCCACTTT; CDR3: CSARDVGHNNSPLHF
J: TRBJ1-5; D: -; size: few; V: TRBV5-1; DNA: TGCGCCAGCAGCTTGACAGGGAAGGAGCCCCAGCATTTT; CDR3: CASSLTGKEPQHF